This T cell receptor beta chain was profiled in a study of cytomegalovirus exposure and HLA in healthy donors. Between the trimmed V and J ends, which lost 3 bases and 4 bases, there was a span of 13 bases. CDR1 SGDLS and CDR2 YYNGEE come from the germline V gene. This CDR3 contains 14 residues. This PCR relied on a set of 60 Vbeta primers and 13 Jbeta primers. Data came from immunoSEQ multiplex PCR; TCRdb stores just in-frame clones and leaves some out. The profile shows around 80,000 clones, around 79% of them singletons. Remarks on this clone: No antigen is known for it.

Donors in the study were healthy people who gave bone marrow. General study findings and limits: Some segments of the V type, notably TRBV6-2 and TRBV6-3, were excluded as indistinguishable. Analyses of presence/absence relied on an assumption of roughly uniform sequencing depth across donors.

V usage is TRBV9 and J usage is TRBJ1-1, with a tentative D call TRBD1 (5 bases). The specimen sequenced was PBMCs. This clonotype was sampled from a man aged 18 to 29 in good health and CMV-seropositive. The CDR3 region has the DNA TGTGCCAGCAGCGAGAGACCGACAGCCACTGAAGCTTTCTTT. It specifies CASSERPTATEAFF. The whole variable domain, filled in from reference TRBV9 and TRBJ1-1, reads DSGVTQTPKHLITATGQRVTLRCSPRSGDLSVYWYQQSLDQGLQFLIQYYNGEERAKGNILERFSAQQFPDLHSELNLSSLELGDSALYFCASSERPTATEAFFGQGTRLTVV.